These 22 T cell receptor beta chains were all obtained from the same sample, sequenced in a study of cytomegalovirus exposure and HLA in healthy donors. PCR primers comprised 60 Vbeta and 13 Jbeta primers. Clones were sequenced by immunoSEQ multiplex PCR, and TCRdb holds only the in-frame ones, with some missing. Of roughly 150,000 clones detected, 50% to 75% appear once; the ten largest clones hold approximately 2.9%. Sequenced material: PBMCs. Every receptor here comes from a woman aged 30 to 39 in good health and CMV-seropositive.

V usage is TRBV7-9 and J usage is TRBJ2-5; the D gene is possibly TRBD1 (5 bases). V shed 1 base and J shed 3 bases, with 9 bases lying between them. The V gene's germline CDR1 is SEHNR and CDR2 FQNEAQ (reference sequence). There are 14 residues in the CDR3. The CDR3 bases are TGTGCCAGCAGCTTAGAAGACAGAAAAGAGACCCAGTACTTC. This translates into CASSLEDRKETQYF.

The chain combines TRBV2 with TRBJ1-2; 8 bases match TRBD1. CDR1 is SNHLY and CDR2 is FYNNEI in the germline V gene. Losses at the gene ends were 8 bases for V and 4 bases for J; bases not matched to a gene: 12. This CDR3 region has 15 residues. The CDR3 nucleotides read TGTGCCAGCTCTCCTGCACAGGGGGACAGCTATGGCTACACCTTC. Protein product: CASSPAQGDSYGYTF.

This clone was picked up a small number of times. V is TRBV30 and J is TRBJ1-1; D is perhaps TRBD1 (5 bases). V gave up 1 base and J gave up 4 bases, with 16 bases separating them. This CDR3 is 15 amino acids long. Per the germline V gene, CDR1 is GTSNPN and CDR2 is SVGIG (reference sequence). The CDR3 spells CAWSALGRLGTEAFF. CDR3 nucleotides: TGTGCCTGGAGTGCTCTGGGGCGTTTGGGCACTGAAGCTTTCTTT.

This clone appeared once. The V and J genes are TRBV21-1 and TRBJ2-7; the table gives TRBD2 as D, unverified against the DNA. TRBV21-1 is a documented pseudogene. This CDR3 is built from 16 residues. The CDR3 nucleotides read TGTGCCAGCAGCAAACTACCGGGAGGGCACTCCTACGAGCAGTACTTC. Translated: CASSKLPGGHSYEQYF.

Here the CDR3 reads CASMPRAGISGTGKYEQYF. The CDR3 DNA reads TGTGCCAGCATGCCCCGGGCGGGGATCTCCGGGACAGGTAAGTACGAGCAGTACTTC. The chain links TRBV2 to TRBJ2-7, with 8 bases identical to TRBD1. This CDR3 comprises 19 residues. With 7 bases clipped from V and 4 bases from J, the junction kept 24 bases outside the gene matches. The germline CDR1 and CDR2 sequences are SNHLY and FYNNEI.

The chain couples TRBV2 to TRBJ2-5; 9 bases are shared with TRBD2. Germline V gene lookup returns CDR1 SNHLY and CDR2 FYNNEI. The CDR3 spans 14 residues. V trimming: 4 bases; J trimming: 2 bases; junction bases outside the gene matches: 2. CDR3 sequence reads: CASSGLAEQETQYF. The CDR3 DNA follows: TGTGCCAGCAGTGGACTAGCGGAACAAGAGACCCAGTACTTC.

This chain uses TRBV4-1 with TRBJ1-2; the match to TRBD1 covers 9 bases. Germline V gene data show CDR1 as MGHRA and CDR2 as YSYEKL. Trimming removed 2 bases from V and 3 bases from J; junction bases left unmatched: 4. The CDR3 spans 15 residues. The CDR3 nucleotides are TGCGCCAGCAGCCAACCAAGACAGGGGGACTATGGCTACACCTTC. This encodes CASSQPRQGDYGYTF.

V and J are TRBV14 and TRBJ2-5, with 9 nucleotides matching TRBD1. V was clipped by 2 bases and J by 4 bases; unmatched bases: 5. This CDR3 spans 15 amino acids. From germline, CDR1 is SGHDN and CDR2 FVKESK. Written as DNA, the CDR3 is TGTGCCAGCAGCCAAAGGGGACAGGGCCCAGAGACCCAGTACTTC. Translation gives CASSQRGQGPETQYF.

V gene TRBV5-1 combines with J gene TRBJ1-2; 7 bases line up with TRBD1. CDR3 size: 15 residues. In germline, CDR1 is SGHRS, CDR2 YFSETQ. After removal of 3 bases from V and 6 bases from J, the junction contained 11 bases not matched to a gene. The CDR3 reads CASSSEGGTGDGYTF. DNA for the CDR3: TGCGCCAGCAGCTCGGAAGGGGGAACAGGGGATGGCTACACCTTC. Variable domain in full (rest from reference TRBV5-1 and TRBJ1-2): KAGVTQTPRYLIKTRGQQVTLSCSPISGHRSVSWYQQTPGQGLQFLFEYFSETQRNKGNFPGRFSGRQFSNSRSEMNVSTLELGDSALYLCASSSEGGTGDGYTFGSGTRLTVV.

The chain couples TRBV18 to TRBJ2-7; TRBD2 might be the D (7 bases). The length of the CDR3 is 15 residues. Per the germline V gene, CDR1 is KGHSH and CDR2 is LQKENI. V shed 4 bases and J shed 4 bases, with 17 bases lying between them. CDR3 region: CASSRTRTAGYEQYF. For the CDR3, the DNA is TGTGCCAGCTCACGTACACGGACAGCGGGGTACGAGCAGTACTTC.

This clone is judged medium-sized. This CDR3 is CAIEPAAGANVLTF. As DNA, the CDR3 is TGTGCCATTGAACCAGCGGCTGGGGCCAACGTCCTGACTTTC. This chain joins TRBV10-3 and TRBJ2-6; tentatively, D is TRBD2 (5 bases). The CDR3 runs 14 residues. V gave up 9 bases and J gave up 2 bases, with 11 bases separating them. The germline CDR1 and CDR2 sequences are ENHRY and SYGVKD.

The chain combines TRBV19 with TRBJ2-3, with TRBD2 identical over 8 bases. The V and J ends lost 8 bases and 5 bases, in that order; junction bases with no gene match: 12. CDR3 length equals 15 residues. Germline values: CDR1 LNHDA, CDR2 SQIVND (reference sequence). The CDR3 DNA reads as TGTGCCAGTGGCGGGACTAGGAAGGAGGAAGATACGCAGTATTTT. Amino acid sequence: CASGGTRKEEDTQYF.

This rearrangement joins TRBV10-1 to TRBJ2-2; a weak D match, TRBD1 (5 bases). The V and J ends lost 6 bases and 9 bases respectively, with 14 bases between them. The CDR3 runs 13 residues. Germline V lookup: CDR1 WNHNN, CDR2 SYGVQD (reference sequence). The CDR3 reads CASREGEGRELFF. For the CDR3, the DNA is TGCGCCAGCAGAGAAGGGGAAGGCCGGGAGCTGTTTTTT.

The chain couples TRBV11-2 to TRBJ1-4; 7 nucleotides match TRBD1. The V and J ends lost 5 bases and 8 bases, in that order; junction bases with no gene match: 11. The CDR3 consists of 15 residues. Germline CDR1 and CDR2: SGHAT and FQNNGV. The CDR3 DNA sequence: TGTGCCAGCAGCCCAGTACAGGGGTTCAGGGAAAAACTGTTTTTT. Amino acids: CASSPVQGFREKLFF. The entire variable domain, with the rest obtained from reference TRBV11-2 and TRBJ1-4, is as follows: EAGVAQSPRYKIIEKRQSVAFWCNPISGHATLYWYQQILGQGPKLLIQFQNNGVVDDSQLPKDRFSAERLKGVDSTLKIQPAKLEDSAVYLCASSPVQGFREKLFFGSGTQLSVL.

The chain is built from TRBV4-2 and TRBJ1-6, with D possibly TRBD1 on 6 matching bases. The CDR3 consists of 17 residues. CDR1 and CDR2 (germline): LGHNA, YNFKEQ. Deletions cut 0 bases from V and 7 bases from J, with 16 bases between. The DNA for the CDR3 is TGTGCCAGCAGCCAAGAAACGGGGGGGGCGAGGAATTCACCCCTCCACTTT. It codes for CASSQETGGARNSPLHF.

V is TRBV19 and J is TRBJ2-3; weak D call: TRBD1 (6 bases). V lost 8 bases and J lost 6, with 15 bases in between. This CDR3 region has 13 residues. Germline V gene lookup returns CDR1 LNHDA and CDR2 SQIVND (reference sequence). This chain's CDR3 is CASLDSHFDTQYF. CDR3 sequence (DNA): TGTGCCAGTTTGGACAGTCACTTTGATACGCAGTATTTT.

The V and J genes are TRBV2 and TRBJ1-2; tentatively, D is TRBD1 (6 bases). The ends were cut back, 4 bases at V and 4 bases at J, with 7 bases in the middle. This CDR3 contains 12 residues. Germline V gene sequence: CDR1 SNHLY, CDR2 FYNNEI. The CDR3 here is CASSGTVYGYTF. The CDR3 coding sequence is TGTGCCAGCAGTGGGACAGTCTATGGCTACACCTTC.

This clone occurred once. The V gene is TRBV11-2, the J gene TRBJ2-5; D unresolved. The CDR3 contains 13 residues. Trimming pared 3 bases from V and 8 bases from J, leaving 13 bases between. Germline V gives CDR1 SGHAT, CDR2 FQNNGV. The CDR3 spells CASSFGPRDTQYF. In DNA, the CDR3 is TGTGCCAGCAGCTTTGGGCCCCGAGATACCCAGTACTTC.

In this sample, this clone turned up a few times. The chain carries TRBV2 and TRBJ1-5, with no clear D. Germline V gene data show CDR1 as SNHLY and CDR2 as FYNNEI. CDR3 length equals 12 residues. V lost 11 bases, J lost 4 bases, and 12 bases lay in between. CDR3 bases: TGTGCCGGATCAGGCTCTAATCAGCCCCAGCATTTT. This sequence encodes CAGSGSNQPQHF.

The CDR3 region is CASSGGGTGDGYTF. CDR3 DNA sequence: TGTGCCAGCAGCGGGGGGGGGACAGGGGATGGCTACACCTTC. The chain recombines TRBV9 with TRBJ1-2, with 10 bases fitting TRBD1. Germline trimming cut 3 bases from V and 6 bases from J; bases unmatched to any gene: 5. Germline CDR1 reads SGDLS; CDR2 reads YYNGEE. CDR3 size: 14 residues.

The CDR3 loop reads CASSPTGEAQAFF. The DNA for the CDR3 is TGTGCCAGCAGCCCGACAGGGGAGGCCCAAGCTTTCTTT. The rearrangement joins TRBV7-9 to TRBJ1-1, with 8 bases lining up with TRBD1. Per germline, CDR1 SEHNR and CDR2 FQNEAQ (reference sequence). With 5 bases clipped from V and 9 bases from J, the junction kept 8 bases outside the gene matches. The CDR3 sequence is 13 residues long.

V and J are TRBV11-2 and TRBJ2-3; TRBD1 matches 8 bases. The CDR3 sequence is 14 residues long. V trimming: 3 bases; J trimming: 6 bases; junction bases outside the gene matches: 5. Germline lookup yields CDR1 SGHAT and CDR2 FQNNGV. CDR3 sequence reads: CASSLGTGGDTQYF. CDR3 DNA: TGTGCCAGCAGCTTGGGAACAGGGGGGGATACGCAGTATTTT.